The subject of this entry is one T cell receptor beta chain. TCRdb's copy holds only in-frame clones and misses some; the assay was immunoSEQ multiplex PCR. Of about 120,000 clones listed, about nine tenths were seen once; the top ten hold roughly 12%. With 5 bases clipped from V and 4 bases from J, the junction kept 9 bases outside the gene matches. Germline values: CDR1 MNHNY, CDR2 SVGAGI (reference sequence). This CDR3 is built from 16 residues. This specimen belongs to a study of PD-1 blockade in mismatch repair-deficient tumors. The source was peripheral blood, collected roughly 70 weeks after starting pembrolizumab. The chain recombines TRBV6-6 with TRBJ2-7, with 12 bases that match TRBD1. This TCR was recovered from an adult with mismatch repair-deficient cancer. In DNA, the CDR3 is TGTGCCAGCAGTCTGAGGGGACAGGGGGCAGGGTACGAGCAGTACTTC. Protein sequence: CASSLRGQGAGYEQYF.